The rows below give T cell receptor beta chains drawn from one sample of a study of cytomegalovirus exposure and HLA in healthy donors. Assay: immunoSEQ multiplex PCR; the TCRdb copy retains only in-frame clones and omits some. This sample has over 200,000 clones, with nearly 90% found just once. The specimen was PBMCs. These TCRs come from a young woman in good health and CMV-seronegative. The CDR3 runs from the conserved cysteine through the conserved F or W. A D gene is named only where the DNA matches it firmly. Part of the rows lack a size; the others show once, few, many or a class for expanded clones.

CDR3 length	clone size	V gene	J gene	D gene	CDR3 DNA	CDR3 protein
17	-	TRBV4-1	TRBJ1-1	-	TGCGCCAGCAGCCAAAGGGAGGGATACAGGGACTACACTGAAGCTTTCTTT	CASSQREGYRDYTEAFF
13	-	TRBV28	TRBJ2-7	TRBD2	TGTGCCAGCAGAGACGGGGGGATCTACGAGCAGTACTTC	CASRDGGIYEQYF
13	-	TRBV7-9	TRBJ1-4	TRBD1	TGTGCCAGCAGCCCTCAGGGGGTTGAAAAACTGTTTTTT	CASSPQGVEKLFF
13	-	TRBV30	TRBJ1-4	-	TGTGCCTGGACGTCACAGATGGGTGAAAAACTGTTTTTT	CAWTSQMGEKLFF
15	-	TRBV7-8	TRBJ2-2	-	TGTGCCAGCAGCCTTACCAGGGTGAACACCGGGGAGCTGTTTTTT	CASSLTRVNTGELFF
14	-	TRBV6-1	TRBJ2-3	TRBD2	TGTGCCAGCAGACCGGGACTAGTCACAGATACGCAGTATTTT	CASRPGLVTDTQYF
17	-	TRBV28	TRBJ1-2	TRBD1	TGTGCCAGCACCATCGGTGACAGGGCACGACCAGGCTATGGCTACACCTTC	CASTIGDRARPGYGYTF
18	-	TRBV9	TRBJ2-1	TRBD2	TGTGCCAGCAGCCCTGGTGGGACTAGCGGGGTTTCCTACAATGAGCAGTTCTTC	CASSPGGTSGVSYNEQFF
11	once	TRBV28	TRBJ1-2	-	TGTGCCAGCGGGGAAGGGGATGGCTACACCTTC	CASGEGDGYTF
17	-	TRBV7-9	TRBJ2-3	TRBD2	TGTGCCAGCAGCCTACTAGCGGGGGTCACTAGCACAGATACGCAGTATTTT	CASSLLAGVTSTDTQYF
14	once	TRBV4-3	TRBJ1-2	-	TGCGCCAGCAGCCAAGCTGGAGGGAACTATGGCTACACCTTC	CASSQAGGNYGYTF
17	-	TRBV7-9	TRBJ2-2	TRBD1	TGTGCCAGCAGCTTAACAGGACAGGGGTCGGACACCGGGGAGCTGTTTTTT	CASSLTGQGSDTGELFF
15	-	TRBV10-1	TRBJ2-1	TRBD2	TGCGCCAGCAGTGAGTCGGCTAGCGGGGGGAATGAGCAGTTCTTC	CASSESASGGNEQFF
14	-	TRBV28	TRBJ1-2	-	TGTGCCAGCAGTCCAGCAAGGGGCGTCTATGGCTACACCTTC	CASSPARGVYGYTF
17	-	TRBV5-1	TRBJ2-3	TRBD1	TGCGCCAGCAGCCACGGGCTAGACAGGGTGGCGGCAGATACGCAGTATTTT	CASSHGLDRVAADTQYF
15	-	TRBV7-3	TRBJ2-1	TRBD1	TGTGCCAGCAGCACTGGGACAGCTCCTAGCAATGAGCAGTTCTTC	CASSTGTAPSNEQFF
19	-	TRBV5-1	TRBJ1-1	TRBD1	TGCGCCAGCAGCTTGGCTTTTGGGACAGGGGCTGAAGTGGGAACTGAAGCTTTCTTT	CASSLAFGTGAEVGTEAFF
15	-	TRBV7-9	TRBJ2-1	TRBD1	TGTGCCAGCAGCTTGGGACAGGGGGCCTACAATGAGCAGTTCTTC	CASSLGQGAYNEQFF
16	-	TRBV5-1	TRBJ2-7	-	TGCGCCAGCAGCTGGTCGGGACAAAATCCCACCTACGAGCAGTACTTC	CASSWSGQNPTYEQYF
14	-	TRBV6-5	TRBJ1-5	-	TGTGCCAGCAGTTCTTCCCGCCCCGGGCAGCCCCAGCATTTT	CASSSSRPGQPQHF
15	-	TRBV4-3	TRBJ2-3	-	TGCGCCAGCAGCCGCCGGGACAAATCCACAGATACGCAGTATTTT	CASSRRDKSTDTQYF
15	-	TRBV2	TRBJ2-1	-	TGTGCCAGCAGTGAGTCTCGGGACTCCTACAATGAGCAGTTCTTC	CASSESRDSYNEQFF
15	few	TRBV4-2	TRBJ1-2	-	TGTGCCAGCAGCCAAGATCGTGCGGGGAGGAGTGGCTACACCTTC	CASSQDRAGRSGYTF
17	-	TRBV13	TRBJ2-6	TRBD1	TGTGCCAGCAGCTTCGGACAGGCCGACTCTGGGGCCAACGTCCTGACTTTC	CASSFGQADSGANVLTF
15	-	TRBV2	TRBJ2-3	-	TGTGCCAGCACCTTACTTAGCCTGTTCACAGATACGCAGTATTTT	CASTLLSLFTDTQYF
16	-	TRBV2	TRBJ2-2	-	TGTGCCAGCAGGGTTTCCGTCGAGGGCGACACCGGGGAGCTGTTTTTT	CASRVSVEGDTGELFF
13	-	TRBV19	TRBJ2-7	-	TGTGCCACGGGGGTGTCCACTACCTACGAGCAGTACTTC	CATGVSTTYEQYF
15	-	TRBV7-9	TRBJ2-7	-	TGTGCCAGCAGCTTAGTCGGCGGGGCTACCTACGAGCAGTACTTC	CASSLVGGATYEQYF
16	-	TRBV28	TRBJ1-5	-	TGTGCCAGCAGTCACACGACTGCGGGACCGGATCAGCCCCAGCATTTT	CASSHTTAGPDQPQHF
15	-	TRBV5-6	TRBJ2-2	-	TGTGCCAGCAGCTTGGCAGGGGCTATGGTCGGGGAGCTGTTTTTT	CASSLAGAMVGELFF
13	-	TRBV28	TRBJ2-7	-	TGTGCCAGCAGTCCCCTCGGAGGCTACGAGCAGTACTTC	CASSPLGGYEQYF
15	few	TRBV7-2	TRBJ2-1	TRBD1	TGTGCCAGCAGCTTCGACAGGGGGTTCCACAATGAGCAGTTCTTC	CASSFDRGFHNEQFF
15	-	TRBV5-1	TRBJ1-2	-	TGCGCCAGCAGCCCGGTTGGGCAGGCTACTTATGGCTACACCTTC	CASSPVGQATYGYTF
11	-	TRBV20-1	TRBJ1-5	-	TGCAGTGCTAGAGAGAGCGGACCCCAGCATTTT	CSARESGPQHF
16	-	TRBV27	TRBJ2-1	TRBD2	TGTGCCAGCAGTTTATCCGGGGGGTGGACCTACAATGAGCAGTTCTTC	CASSLSGGWTYNEQFF
15	-	TRBV6-5	TRBJ2-3	TRBD2	TGTGCCAGCAGGGGACTAGCGGGGGGGCCGGATACGCAGTATTTT	CASRGLAGGPDTQYF
19	-	TRBV11-1	TRBJ2-5	TRBD2	TGTGCCAGCAGCCCTCAGTTACGGCGGGGGGGCGTCGGGCAAGAGACCCAGTACTTC	CASSPQLRRGGVGQETQYF
16	-	TRBV13	TRBJ2-2	-	TGTGCCAGCAGCTTAGGTCGCCTAGCCTCGGCCGGGGAGCTGTTTTTT	CASSLGRLASAGELFF
13	-	TRBV7-8	TRBJ1-5	-	TGTGCCAGCAGCTTTTCAGGGGCCGGGCCCCAGCATTTT	CASSFSGAGPQHF
15	-	TRBV28	TRBJ2-2	TRBD2	TGTGCCAGCAGTTTAACTAGCGGGGGGGCCGGGGAGCTGTTTTTT	CASSLTSGGAGELFF
13	-	TRBV5-4	TRBJ1-6	TRBD1	TGTGCCAGCAGTAGACAGGGTAATTCACCCCTCCACTTT	CASSRQGNSPLHF
15	-	TRBV28	TRBJ1-6	-	TGTGCCAGCAGTTTACGACAGGCGAGGAATTCACCCCTCCACTTT	CASSLRQARNSPLHF
13	-	TRBV11-2	TRBJ2-1	TRBD1	TGTGCCAGCAGAACAGGGGGCTACAATGAGCAGTTCTTC	CASRTGGYNEQFF
15	-	TRBV15	TRBJ2-7	TRBD1	TGTGCCACCAGCAGCCACCAGGACAGGGCGAGGGAGCAGTACTTC	CATSSHQDRAREQYF
15	-	TRBV11-2	TRBJ1-3	-	TGTGCCAGCAGCCCGAGTTACGGGTCTGGAAACACCATATATTTT	CASSPSYGSGNTIYF